Listed below are T cell receptor beta chains from one sample, sequenced in a study of blood T cells in healthy people across ages. TCRdb re-called the 5' RACE reads through MiXCR, storing one row per CDR3 protein. The data hold around 1,000,000 distinct CDR3 sequences, with 35% to 40% observed a single time. Sequenced input: blood. The receptors were sampled from a man aged 18-30 years in good health. The CDR3 runs from the conserved cysteine through the conserved F or W. The D gene is left open where the match is weak. Clone size appears in some rows only: once, few, many, or a class for an expanded clone.

j_gene | v_gene | len | abundance | d_gene | CDR3nt | CDR3aa
TRBJ2-3 | TRBV13 | 14 | - | - | TGTGCCAGCAGCTTCTCCCGACTCCCAGATACGCAGTATTTT | CASSFSRLPDTQYF
TRBJ1-2 | TRBV7-2 | 13 | - | - | TGTGCCAGCAGCCCCGTAGGGACCTATGGCTACACCTTC | CASSPVGTYGYTF
TRBJ2-7 | TRBV7-9 | 15 | - | TRBD2 | TGTGCCAGCAGCTCGTCGGGGGGATATACCTACGAGCAGTACTTC | CASSSSGGYTYEQYF
TRBJ2-1 | TRBV11-3 | 15 | few | - | TGTGCCAGCAGCTTAGGGCGGAGAGCATACAATGAGCAGTTCTTC | CASSLGRRAYNEQFF
TRBJ2-5 | TRBV2 | 15 | few | - | TGTGCCAGCAGTGGCCCCGAGATACATGAAGAGACCCAGTACTTC | CASSGPEIHEETQYF
TRBJ2-7 | TRBV7-9 | 15 | - | - | TGTGCCAGCAGCCCGCCTGGGACGCGAGTTTACGAGCAGTACTTC | CASSPPGTRVYEQYF
TRBJ2-1 | TRBV20-1 | 15 | - | TRBD1 | TGCAGTGCCACCTATCGGGACAGGGGATACAATGAGCAGTTCTTC | CSATYRDRGYNEQFF
TRBJ2-1 | TRBV11-2 | 17 | - | TRBD2 | TGTGCCAGCAGCTTACCCGGGATAGCGGGGGGTTACAATGAGCAGTTCTTC | CASSLPGIAGGYNEQFF
TRBJ1-1 | TRBV13 | 13 | few | - | TGTGCCAGCAGCCAGTTCGGGGACACTGAAGCTTTCTTT | CASSQFGDTEAFF
TRBJ1-4 | TRBV20-1 | 13 | - | - | TGCAGTGCTAGTAAGGGGGTCGGTGAAAAACTGTTTTTT | CSASKGVGEKLFF
TRBJ1-2 | TRBV12-3/TRBV12-4 | 13 | - | TRBD1 | TGTGCCAGCAGCAAGGACAGGACCTATGGCTACACCTTC | CASSKDRTYGYTF
TRBJ1-2 | TRBV6-1 | 16 | - | - | TGTGCCAGCGGCAAGGACCAGCTTTCTTCTAACTATGGCTACACCTTC | CASGKDQLSSNYGYTF
TRBJ2-1 | TRBV4-3 | 17 | - | TRBD2 | TGCGCCAGCAGCCAAGAAGTGCAGCGGGGGAGATACAATGAGCAGTTCTTC | CASSQEVQRGRYNEQFF
TRBJ2-6 | TRBV4-1 | 17 | - | - | TGCGCCAGCAGCAACCAGGGCAGATACTCTGGGGCCAACGTCCTGACTTTC | CASSNQGRYSGANVLTF
TRBJ2-5 | TRBV2 | 13 | - | - | TGTGCCAGCAGTGATATCCCTCAGGGGACCCAGTACTTC | CASSDIPQGTQYF
TRBJ1-6 | TRBV10-3 | 15 | - | - | TGTGCCATCAGTGAGGAGGGGGTGTATAATTCACCCCTCCACTTT | CAISEEGVYNSPLHF
TRBJ1-2 | TRBV6-6 | 13 | - | - | TGTGCCAGCAGCCCATGGACAAGTGATGGCTACACCTTC | CASSPWTSDGYTF
TRBJ1-3 | TRBV4-3 | 15 | - | - | TGCGCCAGCAGCCAAGGACAGCGCTCTGGAAACACCATATATTTT | CASSQGQRSGNTIYF
TRBJ2-3 | TRBV3-1 | 15 | few | - | TGTGCCAGCAGCCAAGGGCCCCCCCCCACAGATACGCAGTATTTT | CASSQGPPPTDTQYF
TRBJ1-1 | TRBV7-2 | 13 | few | TRBD1 | TGTGCCAGCAGCTTAAACAGGGGAAATGAAGCTTTCTTT | CASSLNRGNEAFF
TRBJ1-1 | TRBV5-1 | 14 | - | - | TGCGCCAGCACCCCCGGGACATCGAACACTGAAGCTTTCTTT | CASTPGTSNTEAFF
TRBJ2-4 | TRBV4-1 | 16 | - | - | TGCGCCAGCAGCCAAGGCGGTAGCGCGGCCTACAATGAGCAGTACTTC | CASSQGGSAAYNEQYF
TRBJ2-7 | TRBV9 | 16 | - | - | TGTGCCAGCAGCGTAGCCCTCTTGGGGGACGCCTACGAGCAGTACTTC | CASSVALLGDAYEQYF
TRBJ1-4 | TRBV5-1 | 15 | few | - | TGCGCCAGCAGCTTGTTATTGGCAACTAATGAAAAACTGTTTTTT | CASSLLLATNEKLFF
TRBJ2-4 | TRBV2 | 17 | - | - | TGTGCCAGCAGTGAAAACCCACCAACGGGGGGCTGGGGCATTCAGTACTTC | CASSENPPTGGWGIQYF
TRBJ2-1 | TRBV2 | 12 | - | - | TGTGCCAGCAGTGATGTATACAATGAGCAGTTCTTC | CASSDVYNEQFF
TRBJ1-1 | TRBV18 | 14 | - | - | TGTGCCAGCTCACCACCGTACAGCAACACTGAAGCTTTCTTT | CASSPPYSNTEAFF
TRBJ2-3 | TRBV7-4 | 13 | - | - | TGTGCCAGCAGCTTACAAAGGGGGAGCCCTCAGTATTTT | CASSLQRGSPQYF
TRBJ2-2 | TRBV25-1 | 13 | - | - | TGTGCCAGCACGATCGGGAACACCGGGGAGCTGTTTTTT | CASTIGNTGELFF
TRBJ1-2 | TRBV6-2/TRBV6-3 | 13 | few | - | TGTGCCAGCAAGTCAGGGGAAGACTATGGCTACACCTTC | CASKSGEDYGYTF
TRBJ1-2 | TRBV7-2 | 16 | - | TRBD1 | TGTGCCAGCAGAGTGTTAAGGACAGGTTCCCTCCATGGCTACACCTTC | CASRVLRTGSLHGYTF
TRBJ2-3 | TRBV6-2/TRBV6-3 | 17 | - | - | TGTGCCAGCAGATGGACCCCAGGGAAGCCCCCCACAGATACGCAGTATTTT | CASRWTPGKPPTDTQYF
TRBJ2-2 | TRBV4-1 | 14 | - | - | TGCGCCAGCAGCCAAGAAAGGGGGACCGGGGAGCTGTTTTTT | CASSQERGTGELFF
TRBJ2-3 | TRBV12-3/TRBV12-4 | 16 | - | - | TGTGCCAGCAGTGTTGACCGGGGGGCTAGGGTGGATACGCAGTATTTT | CASSVDRGARVDTQYF
TRBJ2-7 | TRBV25-1 | 16 | - | - | TGTGCCAGCAGTGAGACTCCGGGACCCAGCTCCTACGAGCAGTACTTC | CASSETPGPSSYEQYF
TRBJ1-5 | TRBV7-8 | 15 | - | - | TGTGCCAGCAGCCCCAGGACAGACAACAATCAGCCCCAGCATTTT | CASSPRTDNNQPQHF
TRBJ2-2 | TRBV7-2 | 16 | - | TRBD1 | TGTGCCAGCAGTCCCCAGACAGGGGTTCATGACGGGGAGCTGTTTTTT | CASSPQTGVHDGELFF
TRBJ1-1 | TRBV4-1 | 13 | few | TRBD1 | TGCGCCAGCAGCCAAGAAAGGGGGCCTGAAGCTTTCTTT | CASSQERGPEAFF
TRBJ1-4 | TRBV27 | 15 | few | TRBD1 | TGTGCCAGCAGTTCGGGGACAGGATTATCTGAAAAACTGTTTTTT | CASSSGTGLSEKLFF
TRBJ2-3 | TRBV10-3 | 15 | - | TRBD2 | TGTGCCATCAGTGCAGCGGGGGGGCGGTCAGATACGCAGTATTTT | CAISAAGGRSDTQYF
TRBJ1-1 | TRBV4-3 | 14 | few | - | TGCGCCAGCAGCCCTAGCCCCCGTTGGACTGAAGCTTTCTTT | CASSPSPRWTEAFF
TRBJ2-5 | TRBV6-2/TRBV6-3 | 16 | - | - | TGTGCCAGCAGTTACGGCCGGACGGGGCCCCAAGAGACCCAGTACTTC | CASSYGRTGPQETQYF
TRBJ2-3 | TRBV3-1 | 16 | - | TRBD2 | TGTGCCAGCAGCCCCCGGACGGGGGGGCCGACAGATACGCAGTATTTT | CASSPRTGGPTDTQYF
TRBJ2-3 | TRBV30 | 15 | - | TRBD2 | TGTGCCTGGAGCCGGCTAGCGGGATTCACAGATACGCAGTATTTT | CAWSRLAGFTDTQYF
TRBJ1-1 | TRBV2 | 17 | - | TRBD1 | TGTGCCAGCAGTGAACGTGTACCGGGACAGGGGTTGACTGAAGCTTTCTTT | CASSERVPGQGLTEAFF
TRBJ2-1 | TRBV11-3 | 11 | - | - | TGTGCCAGCAGCTTAGATCCTGAACAGTTCTTC | CASSLDPEQFF
TRBJ1-2 | TRBV20-1 | 12 | - | - | TGCAGTGCTAGAGAGGGGGGGTATGGCTACACCTTC | CSAREGGYGYTF